A selection of T cell receptor beta chains follows, all from one sample in a study of control samples from healthy donors and cancer patients. Using immunoSEQ multiplex PCR, the repertoire was profiled, and TCRdb retains in-frame clones only, with some absent. The sample shows 60,000 to 75,000 clones, roughly 86% of them seen only once. The sample consisted of PBMCs. These receptors came from a woman aged 45-59 years with head and neck cancer. The CDR3 runs from the conserved cysteine through the conserved F or W. The D gene is left open where the match is weak. Not every row has a clone size; where given, it reads once, few, many or a size class.

CDR3,DNA,size,length,V,J,D
CASSGTGRNQPQHF,TGTGCCAGCAGTGGAACAGGGAGGAATCAGCCCCAGCATTTT,NA,14,TRBV28,TRBJ1-5,NA
CASSLTDLYGELFF,TGTGCCAGCAGCTTGACAGATCTTTACGGGGAGCTGTTTTTT,NA,14,TRBV5-6,TRBJ2-2,NA
CASSIGQGRAEKLFF,TGCGCCAGCAGCATAGGACAGGGGAGGGCTGAAAAACTGTTTTTT,NA,15,TRBV5-1,TRBJ1-4,TRBD1
CASSSGLAGYEQYF,TGTGCCAGCAGTTCCGGACTAGCGGGGTACGAGCAGTACTTC,NA,14,TRBV2,TRBJ2-7,TRBD2
CASSLGHGNYGYTF,TGTGCCAGCAGCTTAGGACACGGTAACTATGGCTACACCTTC,NA,14,TRBV7-8,TRBJ1-2,NA
CASSDRRNVLTF,TGTGCCAGCAGCGACCGTCGGAACGTCCTGACTTTC,NA,12,TRBV6-5,TRBJ2-6,NA
CATSSSPVEPLHF,TGTGCCACCAGCAGTTCACCCGTGGAACCCCTCCACTTT,few,13,TRBV15,TRBJ1-6,NA
CASSTWESGRTEAFF,TGTGCCAGCAGTACCTGGGAGTCAGGGAGGACTGAAGCTTTCTTT,NA,15,TRBV6-5,TRBJ1-1,NA
CASIAWGRGNEQFF,TGTGCCAGCATCGCCTGGGGGAGAGGCAATGAGCAGTTCTTC,NA,14,TRBV7-2,TRBJ2-1,NA
CASLPGANRNTIYF,TGTGCCAGTCTCCCGGGGGCTAATAGAAACACCATATATTTT,NA,14,TRBV2,TRBJ1-3,NA
CASSLSSEARYYEQYF,TGTGCCAGCAGCTTGTCTTCCGAGGCACGATACTACGAGCAGTACTTC,NA,16,TRBV7-2,TRBJ2-7,NA
CASTAGPTKPDTQYF,TGTGCCAGCACCGCGGGACCGACGAAACCAGATACGCAGTATTTT,NA,15,TRBV6-5,TRBJ2-3,NA